Following are 28 T cell receptor beta chains from one sample sequenced in a study of cytotoxic CD8 clonotypes in ibrutinib-treated CLL. Using immunoSEQ multiplex PCR, the repertoire was profiled, and TCRdb retains in-frame clones only, with some absent. The sample yields 150,000 or so clones, around 80% seen once. Specimen: PBMCs, collected after 24 months of ibrutinib treatment. These receptors came from a human donor with chronic lymphocytic leukemia.

V is TRBV9 and J is TRBJ2-7; D is possibly TRBD2 (5 bases). Deletions cut 4 bases from V and 6 bases from J, with 20 bases between. In germline, CDR1 is SGDLS, CDR2 YYNGEE. This CDR3 comprises 15 residues. The CDR3 protein is CASSPWASEVAEQYF. The CDR3 region has the DNA TGTGCCAGCAGCCCATGGGCCTCGGAGGTGGCCGAGCAGTACTTC.

The V gene is TRBV5-1, the J gene TRBJ2-1; 15 nucleotides align to TRBD2. Germline CDR1 and CDR2: SGHRS and YFSETQ. The CDR3 sequence is 18 residues long. V lost 4 bases, J lost 0 bases, and 5 bases stayed unmatched. DNA of the CDR3: TGCGCCAGCAGCCCGGGACTAGCGGGAGGAGGCTCCTACAATGAGCAGTTCTTC. Translated, it gives CASSPGLAGGGSYNEQFF.

The chain is built from TRBV6-5 and TRBJ2-3, with 8 bases identical to TRBD1. This CDR3 contains 14 residues. Germline CDR1 reads MNHEY; CDR2 reads SVGAGI. J lost 0 bases, V lost 7 bases, and 3 bases had no gene match. The CDR3 protein is CASKRTGSTDTQYF. Here the CDR3 DNA reads TGTGCCAGCAAGAGGACAGGGAGCACAGATACGCAGTATTTT.

V usage is TRBV4-1 and J usage is TRBJ2-5; a weak D match, TRBD1 (7 bases). The CDR3 consists of 15 residues. Trimming took 5 bases from V and 5 from J, leaving 18 bases between them. CDR1 and CDR2 (germline): MGHRA, YSYEKL. The CDR3 DNA is TGCGCCAGCAGCTTGGAAGGGGGCGGAGGGGAGACCCAGTACTTC. It is translated as CASSLEGGGGETQYF.

The chain carries TRBV11-1 and TRBJ2-3, with D tentatively TRBD1 (6 bases). With 5 bases removed from V and 2 bases from J, the gap between germline ends came to 14 bases. The CDR3 is made up of 15 amino acids. Per the germline V gene, CDR1 is SGHAT and CDR2 is FQDESV (reference sequence). CDR3 nucleotides: TGTGCCAGCAGCGCGGACAGCGGATACACAGATACGCAGTATTTT. Translated: CASSADSGYTDTQYF.

This clone has just one count. The V gene is TRBV7-3, the J gene TRBJ2-3; the match to TRBD1 covers 9 bases. The CDR3 extends over 16 amino acids. The V and J ends lost 4 bases and 1 base, in that order; junction bases with no gene match: 6. Per germline, CDR1 SGHTA and CDR2 FQGTGA. CDR3 sequence reads: CASSSGTGSGTDTQYF. The CDR3 region has the DNA TGTGCCAGCAGCTCAGGGACAGGGTCCGGCACAGATACGCAGTATTTT. Full variable domain (missing parts from reference TRBV7-3 and TRBJ2-3): GAGVSQTPSNKVTEKGKYVELRCDPISGHTALYWYRQSLGQGPEFLIYFQGTGAADDSGLPNDRFFAVRPEGSVSTLKIQRTERGDSAVYLCASSSGTGSGTDTQYFGPGTRLTVL.

For the CDR3, the DNA is TGTGCCAGCAGCCCCTGGACTAGCGGGGGCGATGAGCAGTTCTTC. Its translation: CASSPWTSGGDEQFF. The chain recombines TRBV4-2 with TRBJ2-1, with 13 bases matching TRBD2. The junction had 5 bases not matched to a gene; V was cut back by 4 bases and J by 8 bases. CDR1 and CDR2 (germline): LGHNA, YNFKEQ. CDR3 length: 15 residues.

The chain recombines TRBV7-8 with TRBJ2-1; D perhaps matches TRBD1 (5 bases). The CDR3 is made up of 16 amino acids. Trimming stripped 2 bases from V and 0 bases from J, with 11 bases between. Germline V CDR1 and CDR2: SGHVS, FQNEAQ. The CDR3 coding sequence is TGTGCCAGCAGCTTAAAAGGGGCGAGCTCCTACAATGAGCAGTTCTTC. Protein: CASSLKGASSYNEQFF.

The chain couples TRBV9 to TRBJ2-1; 9 bases are a match to TRBD2. CDR1 SGDLS and CDR2 YYNGEE come from the germline V gene. The V segment lost 0 bases and the J segment 8 bases; nucleotides outside the gene matches: 6. This CDR3 contains 15 residues. DNA for the CDR3: TGTGCCAGCAGCGTAGGCGGGAGGGGGGGGGATGAGCAGTTCTTC. Amino acids: CASSVGGRGGDEQFF.

The chain links TRBV6-1 to TRBJ1-2, with 7 bases identical to TRBD1. V was clipped by 10 bases and J by 4 bases; unmatched bases: 12. This CDR3 is built from 14 residues. Per germline, CDR1 MNHNS and CDR2 SASEGT. CDR3 residues: CATKGAGETYGYTF. DNA for the CDR3: TGTGCCACCAAGGGGGCAGGGGAGACCTATGGCTACACCTTC.

This clone came up once. The chain carries TRBV7-2 and TRBJ1-2, with D possibly TRBD1 on 5 matching bases. The germline CDR1 and CDR2 sequences are SGHTA and FQGNSA. Deletions cut 5 bases from V and 7 bases from J, with 11 bases between. CDR3 length: 12 residues. CDR3 residues: CASSNPGSGYTF. In nucleotides, the CDR3 is TGTGCCAGCAGCAACCCAGGGTCTGGCTACACCTTC.

V usage is TRBV29-1 and J usage is TRBJ2-1, with D hard to call. The CDR3 has 14 amino acids. CDR1 is SQVTM, CDR2 ANQGSEA, per germline. V gave up 4 bases and J gave up 1 base, with 11 bases separating them. CDR3 DNA sequence: TGCAGCGTTGTTAGGGTACTTTCCTACAATGAGCAGTTCTTC. Translating gives CSVVRVLSYNEQFF.

The V gene is TRBV9, the J gene TRBJ1-1; the match to TRBD1 covers 7 bases. The CDR3 runs to 15 residues. Germline V gene lookup returns CDR1 SGDLS and CDR2 YYNGEE. The V gene end was trimmed by 0 bases and the J gene end by 5 bases; junction bases not matched to a gene: 7. As DNA, the CDR3 is TGTGCCAGCAGCGTAGGCGACAGGGCCGTGACTGAAGCTTTCTTT. The encoded protein is CASSVGDRAVTEAFF. Combining the CDR3 with reference TRBV9 and TRBJ1-1 gives the whole variable domain DSGVTQTPKHLITATGQRVTLRCSPRSGDLSVYWYQQSLDQGLQFLIQYYNGEERAKGNILERFSAQQFPDLHSELNLSSLELGDSALYFCASSVGDRAVTEAFFGQGTRLTVV.

V usage is TRBV6-5 and J usage is TRBJ1-1; D is perhaps TRBD1 (6 bases). The CDR3 has 14 amino acids. Germline CDR1 and CDR2: MNHEY and SVGAGI. CDR3 nucleotide sequence: TGTCGAACGGGGGGCTTGGTATCGAACACTGAAGCTTTCTTT. This gives the protein CRTGGLVSNTEAFF.

The chain uses TRBV7-9 and TRBJ2-7; TRBD2 matches 11 bases. The CDR3 is made up of 17 amino acids. J was trimmed by 3 bases and V by 2 bases; bases with no gene match: 9. CDR1 is SEHNR and CDR2 is FQNEAQ in the germline V gene (reference sequence). The CDR3 DNA follows: TGTGCCAGCAGCTTATTAGCGGGAGGGACGGTAGACTACGAGCAGTACTTC. It encodes CASSLLAGGTVDYEQYF.

V and J are TRBV7-2 and TRBJ2-5; the D is unclear. The CDR3 runs 14 residues. V shed 4 bases and J shed 1 base, with 10 bases lying between them. Germline CDR1 and CDR2: SGHTA and FQGNSA. CDR3 protein: CASSSLVVQETQYF. CDR3 nucleotides: TGTGCCAGCAGCTCACTGGTCGTCCAAGAGACCCAGTACTTC.

The chain links TRBV7-9 to TRBJ1-2; D possibly corresponds to TRBD1 (5 bases). There are 14 residues in the CDR3. Germline CDR1 is SEHNR and CDR2 is FQNEAQ (reference sequence). V shed 4 bases and J shed 3 bases, with 12 bases lying between them. The CDR3 nucleotides are TGTGCCAGCAGCTCATCAGGGTACGACTATGGCTACACCTTC. Protein: CASSSSGYDYGYTF.

The genes are TRBV4-1 and TRBJ2-3, with 12 nucleotides matching TRBD2. The CDR3 spans 17 residues. From germline, CDR1 is MGHRA and CDR2 YSYEKL. Unmatched junction bases numbered 8, after V lost 6 bases and J lost 1 base. In nucleotides, the CDR3 is TGCGCCAGCAGGCCCCTAGCGGGGGGGATAGGCACAGATACGCAGTATTTT. Residues: CASRPLAGGIGTDTQYF.

The rearrangement links TRBV7-3 to TRBJ1-2; tentatively, D is TRBD1 (5 bases). The germline V gene has CDR1 SGHTA and CDR2 FQGTGA. This CDR3 is built from 17 residues. The V end lost 5 bases, the J end lost 4 bases, and 23 bases lay between the germline ends. CDR3 bases: TGTGCCAGCAGCCTCGCGGGGGGGTCCGCAGGTCTCTATGGCTACACCTTC. Translating gives CASSLAGGSAGLYGYTF. Complete variable domain (other parts from reference TRBV7-3 and TRBJ1-2): GAGVSQTPSNKVTEKGKYVELRCDPISGHTALYWYRQSLGQGPEFLIYFQGTGAADDSGLPNDRFFAVRPEGSVSTLKIQRTERGDSAVYLCASSLAGGSAGLYGYTFGSGTRLTVV.

V and J are TRBV14 and TRBJ2-3, with unresolved D. The V and J ends lost 2 bases and 5 bases respectively, with 11 bases between them. The CDR3 has 14 residues. The germline V gene has CDR1 SGHDN and CDR2 FVKESK. CDR3 in amino acids: CASSQYVSGDTQYF. CDR3 nucleotide sequence: TGTGCCAGCAGCCAATATGTGTCCGGAGATACGCAGTATTTT.

This chain uses TRBV27 with TRBJ1-6; D not certain. V was shortened by 5 bases and J by 2 bases, with 16 bases between the two germline ends. CDR1 and CDR2 (germline): MNHEY, SMNVEV (reference sequence). The CDR3 runs to 17 residues. The CDR3 protein is CASSETLLWAYNSPLHF. DNA of the CDR3: TGTGCCAGCAGTGAGACACTCCTTTGGGCCTATAATTCACCCCTCCACTTT.

J is TRBJ2-1 and V is TRBV6-4; 9 bases are shared with TRBD2. Germline V gives CDR1 MRHNA, CDR2 SNTAGT. The CDR3 runs to 14 residues. V shed 3 bases, J shed 10 bases, and the junction held 7 bases outside the gene matches. In DNA form, the CDR3 reads TGTGCCAGCAGTGAAACTAGCGGGCGGGGGGAGCAGTTCTTC. Its translation is CASSETSGRGEQFF.

V and J are TRBV27 and TRBJ2-7; 10 positions agree with TRBD2. V lost 4 bases and J lost 3; bases outside the gene matches: 0. This CDR3 contains 13 residues. The germline gives CDR1 MNHEY, CDR2 SMNVEV (reference sequence). This CDR3 reads CASSSSGSYEQYF. DNA for the CDR3: TGTGCCAGCAGTTCTAGCGGGAGCTACGAGCAGTACTTC.

In its sample, this clone was seen once. The rearrangement uses TRBV4-1 and TRBJ2-1; 15 nucleotides align to TRBD2. Looked up from germline, CDR1 is MGHRA and CDR2 is YSYEKL. The trim removed 4 bases at V and 9 bases at J, leaving 7 bases unmatched. The CDR3 is 16 amino acids. The CDR3 is CASSPRTSGRGGEQFF. In nucleotides, the CDR3 is TGCGCCAGCAGCCCCCGGACTAGCGGGAGGGGGGGTGAGCAGTTCTTC.

The chain is built from TRBV6-1 and TRBJ2-7; 8 positions agree with TRBD2. In germline, CDR1 is MNHNS, CDR2 SASEGT. CDR3 length: 12 residues. With 4 bases clipped from V and 7 bases from J, the junction kept 3 bases outside the gene matches. The CDR3 is CASSASGGEQYF. The CDR3 DNA is TGTGCCAGCAGTGCCTCGGGGGGGGAGCAGTACTTC.

This clone was counted a few times. This chain links TRBV10-3 with TRBJ2-7; 12 bases map to TRBD1. The CDR3 runs to 15 residues. The germline gives CDR1 ENHRY, CDR2 SYGVKD. V was pared by 4 bases and J by 7 bases, with 8 bases of the junction left unmatched. The CDR3 here is CAISGPGQGAEEQYF. The DNA for the CDR3 is TGTGCCATCAGTGGTCCGGGACAGGGGGCGGAAGAGCAGTACTTC.

This sequence joins TRBV6-4 and TRBJ1-5, with a possible D match to TRBD1 (5 bases). CDR3 length: 15 residues. The germline V gene encodes CDR1 MRHNA and CDR2 SNTAGT. V shed 3 bases and J shed 3 bases, with 12 bases lying between them. The DNA for the CDR3 is TGTGCCAGCAGTGAAATTTGGGGGGACAATCAGCCCCAGCATTTT. It encodes CASSEIWGDNQPQHF.

On this clone itself: Other DNA sequences in the same sample also yield this CDR3. The V and J genes are TRBV29-1 and TRBJ1-1, with no clear D. The CDR3 is made up of 12 amino acids. CDR1 and CDR2 (germline): SQVTM, ANQGSEA. V dropped 4 bases and J dropped 1 base, with 7 bases sitting between them. The CDR3 loop is CSVGTGNTEAFF. In DNA form, the CDR3 reads TGCAGCGTTGGGACTGGGAACACTGAAGCTTTCTTT. The whole variable domain, filled in from reference TRBV29-1 and TRBJ1-1, reads SAVISQKPSRDICQRGTSLTIQCQVDSQVTMMFWYRQQPGQSLTLIATANQGSEATYESGFVIDKFPISRPNLTFSTLTVSNMSPEDSSIYLCSVGTGNTEAFFGQGTRLTVV.